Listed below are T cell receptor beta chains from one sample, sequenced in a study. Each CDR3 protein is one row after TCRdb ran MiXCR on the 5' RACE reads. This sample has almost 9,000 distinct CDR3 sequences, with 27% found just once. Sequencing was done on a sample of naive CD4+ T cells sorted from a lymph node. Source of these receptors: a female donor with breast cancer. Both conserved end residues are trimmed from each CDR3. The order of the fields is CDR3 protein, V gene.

CDR3aa: ASSPSGGAAWTEAF
v_gene: TRBV28

CDR3aa: AIKRESGEQF
v_gene: TRBV10-3

CDR3aa: ASSLDTGGRAREF
v_gene: TRBV11-2

CDR3aa: ASSFTGVTEAF
v_gene: TRBV12-3/TRBV12-4

CDR3aa: AWSGARQPIMNTEAF
v_gene: TRBV30

CDR3aa: SAREGSFNEKLF
v_gene: TRBV20-1

CDR3aa: ASSDRQGEQF
v_gene: TRBV6-4

CDR3aa: SASRGRGGSYNEQF
v_gene: TRBV20-1

CDR3aa: ASSQGGLANYGYT
v_gene: TRBV7-9

CDR3aa: ASSLSGRYNEQF
v_gene: TRBV6-1

CDR3aa: ATSDWYLDSSNTGELF
v_gene: TRBV24-1

CDR3aa: ASSLLGGRLYNEQF
v_gene: TRBV7-3

CDR3aa: ASSLASVASGANEQF
v_gene: TRBV5-1

CDR3aa: ASSLFQLAPIDEQF
v_gene: TRBV7-9

CDR3aa: ASSERRLANTGELF
v_gene: TRBV25-1

CDR3aa: ASSSVKAF
v_gene: TRBV12-3/TRBV12-4

CDR3aa: SAGTRRHTQY
v_gene: TRBV20-1

CDR3aa: ASSQESTVLYGYT
v_gene: TRBV4-1

CDR3aa: ASSYSRPGGGYT
v_gene: TRBV6-5

CDR3aa: SARDSASGPHEQF
v_gene: TRBV20-1

CDR3aa: ASRSGGATDTQY
v_gene: TRBV7-2

CDR3aa: ASSPYRTGFENTEAF
v_gene: TRBV5-8

CDR3aa: ASTPDTGITSTEAF
v_gene: TRBV5-4

CDR3aa: ASSQSLNTEAF
v_gene: TRBV3-1

CDR3aa: ASSPLRDSGDGNTTY
v_gene: TRBV18

CDR3aa: ASSHVQAGNTEAF
v_gene: TRBV4-1

CDR3aa: ASSARTGGADTQY
v_gene: TRBV10-2

CDR3aa: ASSPRAGNSPLH
v_gene: TRBV5-1

CDR3aa: ASSLGGTGGNYGHT
v_gene: TRBV7-2